A selection of T cell receptor beta chains follows, all from one sample in a study of cytomegalovirus exposure and HLA in healthy donors. Assay used: immunoSEQ multiplex PCR; TCRdb lists only in-frame clones, some missing. The ten most abundant clones cover under 6.5% of a sample with some 72,000 clones. The sequenced sample consisted of PBMCs. Receptor source: a man in his forties or fifties in good health and CMV-seronegative. The CDR3 runs from the conserved cysteine through the conserved F or W. Fields, in order: V gene, D gene, J gene, CDR3 protein, CDR3 DNA. A D gene is named only where the DNA matches it firmly.

>TRBV29-1|NA|TRBJ2-1
CSVAKDSNWNEQFF
TGCAGCGTTGCGAAGGACTCGAACTGGAATGAGCAGTTCTTC
>TRBV9|NA|TRBJ2-7
CASRTGQGEAGGRREQYF
TGTGCCAGCAGGACGGGACAGGGAGAAGCGGGAGGGCGTCGCGAGCAGTACTTC
>TRBV6-1|NA|TRBJ1-5
CASSEFGGGNQPQHF
TGTGCCAGCAGTGAATTCGGGGGTGGCAATCAGCCCCAGCATTTT
>TRBV6-4|NA|TRBJ2-6
CASRALASSGANVLTF
TGTGCCAGCAGGGCCCTGGCCAGCTCTGGGGCCAACGTCCTGACTTTC
>TRBV10-3|TRBD1|TRBJ1-3
CAIQGASGTIYF
TGTGCCATTCAGGGGGCCAGTGGGACCATATATTTT
>TRBV28|NA|TRBJ2-1
CASPPNSGRAIYNEQFF
TGTGCCAGCCCCCCCAATAGCGGACGAGCCATTTACAATGAGCAGTTCTTC
>TRBV9|TRBD2|TRBJ2-3
CASSVSPAGGYGTDTQYF
TGTGCCAGCAGCGTAAGCCCAGCGGGAGGGTATGGCACAGATACGCAGTATTTT
>TRBV4-1|TRBD2|TRBJ2-3
CASSQDIGSGVRPTTDTQYF
TGCGCCAGCAGCCAAGATATAGGTAGCGGGGTTCGCCCGACCACAGATACGCAGTATTTT
>TRBV6-1|TRBD1|TRBJ2-3
CASSAPGQGGTDTQYF
TGTGCCAGCAGTGCACCGGGACAGGGTGGCACAGATACGCAGTATTTT
>TRBV9|TRBD1|TRBJ2-1
CASSARAGTGVYNEQFF
TGTGCCAGCAGCGCGAGGGCCGGGACAGGGGTGTACAATGAGCAGTTCTTC
>TRBV10-1|NA|TRBJ1-1
CATSGQPNTEAFF
TGCGCCACCAGTGGACAGCCGAACACTGAAGCTTTCTTT
>TRBV7-8|TRBD2|TRBJ2-3
CASSSGLAGGLLDTQYF
TGTGCCAGCAGCTCCGGACTAGCGGGGGGGCTATTAGATACGCAGTATTTT
>TRBV2|TRBD1|TRBJ1-1
CASTGGGRTEAFF
TGTGCCAGTACAGGGGGCGGAAGGACTGAAGCTTTCTTT
>TRBV15|NA|TRBJ2-2
CATSRDLPGANTGELFF
TGTGCCACCAGCAGAGACCTGCCGGGAGCAAACACCGGGGAGCTGTTTTTT
>TRBV6-5|NA|TRBJ2-1
CASRLGLYNEQFF
TGTGCCAGCAGACTAGGGTTATACAATGAGCAGTTCTTC
>TRBV28|TRBD1|TRBJ2-5
CASRRQGSETQYF
TGTGCCAGCAGGAGACAGGGATCAGAGACCCAGTACTTC
>TRBV29-1|NA|TRBJ2-1
CSVGTTVANSYNEQFF
TGCAGCGTTGGAACAACCGTTGCCAACTCCTACAATGAGCAGTTCTTC
>TRBV7-2|NA|TRBJ1-4
CASSSPPGGSNEKLFF
TGTGCCAGCAGCTCCCCGCCGGGGGGTTCTAATGAAAAACTGTTTTTT
>TRBV19|TRBD1|TRBJ1-5
CASRSETGVNQPQHF
TGTGCCAGTAGGTCCGAGACAGGGGTCAATCAGCCCCAGCATTTT
>TRBV6-5|NA|TRBJ1-5
CASSHGGSNQPQHF
TGTGCCAGCAGTCACGGGGGGAGCAATCAGCCCCAGCATTTT
>TRBV6-1|NA|TRBJ1-2
CASGDPGHDFGYTF
TGTGCCAGCGGGGATCCGGGACACGACTTTGGCTACACCTTC
>TRBV6-1|TRBD2|TRBJ2-7
CAILLLAGGTGEQYF
TGTGCCATCCTGTTGCTAGCGGGAGGGACAGGGGAGCAGTACTTC
>TRBV28|NA|TRBJ1-1
CASSLGRECLF
TGTGCCAGTTCTTTAGGGAGAGAATGCCTCTTT
>TRBV9|NA|TRBJ2-1
CASSWPGTDNEQFF
TGTGCCAGCAGCTGGCCCGGGACTGATAATGAGCAGTTCTTC
>TRBV15|NA|TRBJ2-2
CATSRVEVRDANTGELFF
TGTGCCACCAGCAGAGTCGAGGTGAGGGATGCGAACACCGGGGAGCTGTTTTTT
>TRBV7-7|TRBD1|TRBJ2-2
CASSQDRVWTGELFF
TGTGCTAGCAGCCAGGACAGGGTTTGGACCGGGGAGCTGTTTTTT
>TRBV30|NA|TRBJ2-7
CAWRPGQGYEQYF
TGTGCCTGGAGACCGGGACAAGGCTACGAGCAGTACTTC
>TRBV4-3|TRBD1|TRBJ1-1
CASSQAWGTGIDTEAFF
TGCGCCAGCAGCCAAGCCTGGGGGACAGGGATTGACACTGAAGCTTTCTTT
>TRBV4-3|TRBD2|TRBJ2-7
CASSQGLGGGLAAYEQYF
TGCGCCAGCAGCCAAGGTTTGGGGGGAGGGCTTGCGGCCTACGAGCAGTACTTC
>TRBV5-5|TRBD2|TRBJ2-7
CASSTGTSGSFGEQYF
TGTGCCAGCAGCACCGGGACTAGCGGGAGTTTCGGCGAGCAGTACTTC
>TRBV7-2|TRBD1|TRBJ1-2
CASSLAIGGTGFGYTF
TGTGCCAGCAGCTTAGCAATAGGTGGGACAGGGTTTGGCTACACCTTC